This entry lists 11 T cell receptor beta chains sequenced from one sample in a study of blood T cell repertoires in COVID-19. Generated by immunoSEQ multiplex PCR, the TCRdb table keeps only in-frame clones and is missing some. The sample has hundreds of thousands of clones; around 87% are singletons. The sample consisted of peripheral blood. These receptors came from a man between 60 and 75 years old with acute or convalescent COVID-19.

V gene TRBV5-1 combines with J gene TRBJ2-7, with a weak D call TRBD1 (6 bases). The CDR3 has 14 amino acids. The germline V and J ends were trimmed by 4 bases and 3 bases, with 14 bases remaining between them. The germline gives CDR1 SGHRS, CDR2 YFSETQ. CDR3 residues: CASSTGQGIYEQYF. The CDR3 DNA is TGCGCCAGCAGCACGGGACAAGGTATCTACGAGCAGTACTTC.

The V gene is TRBV5-1, the J gene TRBJ1-1; D not certain. The CDR3 contains 16 residues. Trimming removed 5 bases from V and 0 bases from J, with 17 bases in between. Germline V gene data show CDR1 as SGHRS and CDR2 as YFSETQ. As DNA, the CDR3 is TGCGCCAGCAGGTCCATCCACTCCCCCATGAACACTGAAGCTTTCTTT. It translates to CASRSIHSPMNTEAFF.

The rearrangement joins TRBV6-2 or TRBV6-3 to TRBJ2-1, with D unclear. The germline V gene has CDR1 MNHEY and CDR2 SVGEGT. The CDR3 sequence is 15 residues long. Trimming took 2 bases from V and 7 from J, leaving 15 bases between them. The CDR3, as DNA: TGTGCCAGCAGTTACGACTTTACCAGTTGGAATGAGCAGTTCTTC. It encodes CASSYDFTSWNEQFF.

This clone has more than one count but fewer than ten. J is TRBJ2-7 and V is TRBV7-8, with D possibly TRBD2 on 5 matching bases. The CDR3 is 16 residues long. The ends were cut back, 5 bases at V and 1 base at J, with 18 bases in the middle. The germline gives CDR1 SGHVS, CDR2 FQNEAQ. CDR3 coding DNA: TGTGCCAGCAGCCCCAGGACGAGGGCGCCTTCCTACGAGCAGTACTTC. This sequence encodes CASSPRTRAPSYEQYF.

The table lists this clone with a few counts. The gene calls are TRBV5-4 and TRBJ1-6; possibly TRBD1 for D (6 bases). CDR3 length: 15 amino acids. The germline CDR1 and CDR2 sequences are SGHNT and YYREEE (reference sequence). Between the trimmed V and J ends, which lost 4 bases and 6 bases, there was a span of 14 bases. DNA for the CDR3: TGTGCCAGCAGCCCCAACGAGGGGGTTAATTCACCCCTCCACTTT. Amino acids: CASSPNEGVNSPLHF.

The V gene is TRBV9, the J gene TRBJ2-6; D is undetermined. The V gene lost 4 bases and the J gene lost 2 bases, with 7 bases spanning the gap. The CDR3 has 14 residues. Germline V gene sequence: CDR1 SGDLS, CDR2 YYNGEE. CDR3 in DNA: TGTGCCAGCAGCCCAGAGGCTGGGGCCAACGTCCTGACTTTC. Translated, it gives CASSPEAGANVLTF.

This clone was counted between two and nine times. The genes are TRBV3-1 (or the pseudogene TRBV3-2) and TRBJ1-3; no definite D call. From germline, CDR1 is LGHDT and CDR2 YNNKEL (reference sequence). The CDR3 is 18 amino acids. Trimming pared 0 bases from V and 0 bases from J, leaving 15 bases between. The DNA for the CDR3 is TGTGCCAGCAGCCAAGATACGGTCAAGCTCGCCTCTGGAAACACCATATATTTT. Amino acids: CASSQDTVKLASGNTIYF.

The sample holds a few counts of this clone. The chain is built from TRBV19 and TRBJ2-1, with unresolved D. Germline V gene sequence: CDR1 LNHDA, CDR2 SQIVND (reference sequence). The CDR3 is 13 residues long. Between the trimmed V and J ends, which lost 3 bases and 6 bases, there was a span of 9 bases. This chain's CDR3 is CASSIAILNEQFF. The CDR3 DNA is TGTGCCAGTAGTATCGCCATACTCAATGAGCAGTTCTTC.

The chain has TRBV11-2 and TRBJ2-7, with TRBD1 matching 11 bases. The CDR3 has 18 amino acids. Per the germline V gene, CDR1 is SGHAT and CDR2 is FQNNGV. V lost 5 bases, J lost 4 bases, and 16 bases stayed unmatched. DNA of the CDR3: TGTGCCAGCAGCCGGCTGTCCGGGACAGGGGGTATCGGGTACGAGCAGTACTTC. It is translated as CASSRLSGTGGIGYEQYF.

The gene calls are TRBV28 and TRBJ2-1; D might be TRBD2 (5 bases). V lost 7 bases, J lost 6 bases, and 22 bases lay in between. Germline CDR1 is MDHEN and CDR2 is SYDVKM. This CDR3 contains 16 residues. The CDR3 spells CASTIPSGPTGNEQFF. The CDR3 coding sequence is TGTGCCAGCACCATACCGAGCGGCCCCACGGGCAATGAGCAGTTCTTC.

This clone was seen just once. This chain links TRBV5-4 with TRBJ1-1, with 10 bases aligning to TRBD1. This CDR3 region has 13 residues. V lost 3 bases to trimming and J lost 5 bases; unmatched junction nucleotides: 1. The germline V gene encodes CDR1 SGHNT and CDR2 YYREEE (reference sequence). The CDR3 region is CASSWDRGTEAFF. The CDR3 bases are TGTGCCAGCAGCTGGGACAGGGGAACTGAAGCTTTCTTT.